This entry lists 7 T cell receptor beta chains sequenced from one sample in a study of blood T cell repertoires in COVID-19. Libraries were prepared by immunoSEQ multiplex PCR; TCRdb keeps only in-frame clonotypes and omits some of them. The sample holds 100,000 or so clones, over 75% seen once. The sequencing input was peripheral blood. The receptors shown here come from a young man in a cohort sampled during active COVID-19.

This chain joins TRBV10-3 and TRBJ2-5; D might be TRBD2 (5 bases). Trimming cost V 2 bases and J 5 bases, with 9 bases left between them. The germline V gene encodes CDR1 ENHRY and CDR2 SYGVKD. The CDR3 totals 13 residues. The CDR3 is CAISEISGETQYF. In nucleotides, the CDR3 is TGTGCCATCAGTGAGATATCGGGGGAGACCCAGTACTTC.

This rearrangement joins TRBV12-3 or TRBV12-4 to TRBJ1-2; 10 nucleotides match TRBD1. V dropped 8 bases and J dropped 7; count of bases not matched to a gene: 7. This CDR3 has 13 residues. This CDR3 reads CASERQGAPGYTF. CDR3 nucleotide sequence: TGTGCCAGCGAGAGACAGGGGGCGCCTGGCTACACCTTC.

The chain recombines TRBV30 with TRBJ1-1; 8 bases agree with TRBD1. This CDR3 contains 13 residues. Germline CDR1 is GTSNPN and CDR2 is SVGIG (reference sequence). The V segment lost 3 bases and the J segment 7 bases; nucleotides outside the gene matches: 7. This CDR3 is CAWRPTGGIEAFF. The DNA of the CDR3 is TGTGCCTGGAGGCCCACAGGGGGTATTGAAGCTTTCTTT.

The chain employs TRBV28 and TRBJ2-7; 11 positions match TRBD1. The CDR3 loop spans 17 amino acids. Trimming took 5 bases from V and 3 from J; bases not matched to a gene: 12. Germline lookup yields CDR1 MDHEN and CDR2 SYDVKM. DNA of the CDR3: TGTGCCAGCAGTCTTAAGGCGGGGGGGACAGGGGGCTACGAGCAGTACTTC. It yields the protein CASSLKAGGTGGYEQYF.

The chain employs TRBV19 and TRBJ1-5; D is ambiguous. V was clipped by 3 bases and J by 0 bases, with 6 bases between them. The CDR3 length is 14 residues. CDR1 is LNHDA and CDR2 is SQIVND in the germline V gene (reference sequence). The CDR3 nucleotides read TGTGCCAGTAGTATCCTCTATAGCAATCAGCCCCAGCATTTT. This translates into CASSILYSNQPQHF.

In this sample, this clone turned up once. The chain joins TRBV20-1 to TRBJ2-7, with 8 bases that match TRBD1. V trimming: 3 bases; J trimming: 3 bases; junction bases outside the gene matches: 7. The CDR3 is made up of 14 amino acids. Germline V gives CDR1 DFQATT, CDR2 SNEGSKA (reference sequence). In nucleotides, the CDR3 is TGCAGTGCTAGTTCGGGACAGGCGATCTACGAGCAGTACTTC. Translating it yields CSASSGQAIYEQYF.

J is TRBJ1-5 and V is TRBV28; 7 bases are a match to TRBD1. Germline values: CDR1 MDHEN, CDR2 SYDVKM. This CDR3 contains 14 residues. The ends lost 6 bases at V and 4 bases at J; junction bases unmatched: 6. CDR3 nucleotides: TGTGCCAGCAGGCCGGGACAGAAAAATCAGCCCCAGCATTTT. This translates into CASRPGQKNQPQHF.